This T cell receptor (beta chain) was recovered during a study of blood T cells in healthy people across ages. Germline V gives CDR1 MGHRA, CDR2 YSYEKL. The CDR3 has 15 residues. The ends were cut back, 0 bases at V and 3 bases at J, with 10 bases in the middle. For the second PCR, which ran for roughly 6 to 12 cycles, a sample-barcoded 5' primer and a J-beta primer mix were used. In TCRdb, the 5' RACE reads were re-called with MiXCR into one record per CDR3 protein. This sample has 1.4 million to 1.5 million distinct CDR3 sequences; roughly 45% occur once, and the top ten carry 6.5% to 10%. This clonotype turned up a few times.

The V gene is TRBV4-1, the J gene TRBJ2-3, with D perhaps matching TRBD1 or TRBD2 (7 bases each). This TCR was recovered from a woman under 30 in good health. Sequenced input: blood. CDR3 nucleotide sequence: TGCGCCAGCAGCCAAGATCAGGGGGGGACAGATACGCAGTATTTT. Translating it yields CASSQDQGGTDTQYF.